These 27 T cell receptor beta chains share one sample of origin, sequenced in a study of blood T cells in healthy people across ages. Sample-barcoded 5' priming and a J-beta primer mix drove a second PCR of roughly 6 to 12 cycles. TCRdb independently ran MiXCR on the 5' RACE reads; one entry per CDR3 protein. The table lists 1.5 million to 2 million distinct CDR3 sequences, approximately 30% of them singletons, with around 7.7% in the top ten. Material for sequencing was blood. The receptors derive from a woman aged 25 to 45 in good health.

V is TRBV12-3 or TRBV12-4 and J is TRBJ2-3; 11 nucleotides match TRBD2. The CDR3 runs 16 residues. V dropped 6 bases and J dropped 2; count of bases not matched to a gene: 7. The CDR3 coding sequence is TGTGCCAGCAGGGCGACTAGCGGGATGGTCACAGATACGCAGTATTTT. This encodes CASRATSGMVTDTQYF.

This clonotype was found many times. This sequence joins TRBV12-3 or TRBV12-4 and TRBJ1-2; 8 bases are shared with TRBD1. V lost 8 bases and J lost 3; bases outside the gene matches: 11. The CDR3 has 15 residues. CDR3 in amino acids: CASWGRGQADYGYTF. The CDR3 nucleotides read TGTGCCAGCTGGGGACGGGGACAGGCTGACTATGGCTACACCTTC.

This clonotype was counted at least ten times. The V call is TRBV11-2, the J call TRBJ2-1; possibly TRBD1 for D (6 bases). CDR1 and CDR2 (germline): SGHAT, FQNNGV. This CDR3 is built from 13 residues. Trimming took 5 bases from V and 12 from J, leaving 17 bases between them. Here the CDR3 DNA reads TGTGCCAGCAGCGTCCCAGGGGAGATCGTGCAGTTCTTC. It yields the protein CASSVPGEIVQFF. Together with reference TRBV11-2 and TRBJ2-1, the CDR3 gives the full variable domain: EAGVAQSPRYKIIEKRQSVAFWCNPISGHATLYWYQQILGQGPKLLIQFQNNGVVDDSQLPKDRFSAERLKGVDSTLKIQPAKLEDSAVYLCASSVPGEIVQFFGPGTRLTVL.

There are many counts of this clonotype. The chain combines TRBV12-3 or TRBV12-4 with TRBJ2-7; no firm D call. The CDR3 runs 13 residues. The V gene lost 4 bases and the J gene lost 2 bases, with 9 bases spanning the gap. CDR3 protein: CASSSQNTYEQYF. The DNA of the CDR3 is TGTGCCAGCAGTTCCCAGAATACCTACGAGCAGTACTTC.

This clonotype came up many times. V usage is TRBV2 and J usage is TRBJ2-7; 14 nucleotides align to TRBD2. V lost 5 bases, J lost 8 bases, and 5 bases stayed unmatched. This CDR3 contains 14 residues. Germline V gene sequence: CDR1 SNHLY, CDR2 FYNNEI. This CDR3 is CASSLGLAGGKQYF. CDR3 in DNA: TGTGCCAGCAGTCTCGGACTAGCGGGGGGAAAGCAGTACTTC.

The chain employs TRBV12-3 or TRBV12-4 and TRBJ1-2; TRBD1 might be the D (5 bases). This CDR3 region has 13 residues. Between the trimmed V and J ends, which lost 6 bases and 8 bases, there was a span of 16 bases. CDR3 protein: CASSSVRGGGYTF. The DNA for the CDR3 is TGTGCCAGCAGCAGCGTAAGGGGCGGCGGCTACACCTTC.

This clonotype showed up just a few times. With a much larger clone just one base away, this may be a read error. This CDR3 is CASSAGQGRGYNEQFF. The CDR3 coding sequence is TGTGCCAGCAGCGCGGGACAGGGAAGGGGGTACAATGAGCAGTTCTTC. V and J are TRBV11-2 and TRBJ2-1; TRBD1 matches at 9 bases. The germline V gene has CDR1 SGHAT and CDR2 FQNNGV. V lost 5 bases, J lost 4 bases, and 9 bases stayed unmatched. The CDR3 length is 16 residues.

J is TRBJ2-2 and V is TRBV7-7, with D perhaps TRBD1 (6 bases). The CDR3 consists of 15 residues. Trimming pared 6 bases from V and 1 base from J, leaving 12 bases between. Germline CDR1 reads SSHAT; CDR2 reads FNYEAQ (reference sequence). The CDR3 reads CASSQGQQNTGELFF. The CDR3 DNA follows: TGTGCCAGCAGTCAAGGACAGCAGAACACCGGGGAGCTGTTTTTT.

This clonotype was counted only a few times. The V and J genes are TRBV5-1 and TRBJ2-3; 8 nucleotides line up with TRBD1. This CDR3 region has 15 residues. Trimming at V came to 3 bases and at J to 1 base, leaving 4 bases not matched to a gene. From germline, CDR1 is SGHRS and CDR2 YFSETQ. CDR3 region: CASSWGQDGTDTQYF. The DNA for the CDR3 is TGCGCCAGCAGCTGGGGACAGGACGGCACAGATACGCAGTATTTT. Full variable domain (rest looked up from reference TRBV5-1 and TRBJ2-3): KAGVTQTPRYLIKTRGQQVTLSCSPISGHRSVSWYQQTPGQGLQFLFEYFSETQRNKGNFPGRFSGRQFSNSRSEMNVSTLELGDSALYLCASSWGQDGTDTQYFGPGTRLTVL.

This clonotype has more than one count but fewer than ten. The CDR3 DNA reads as TGTGCCAGCAGCTTCAAGCGCGGGGGGGACTCCTACGAGCAGTACTTC. Translating it yields CASSFKRGGDSYEQYF. This chain uses TRBV7-9 with TRBJ2-7; 9 nucleotides agree with TRBD2. The CDR3 contains 16 residues. CDR1 SEHNR and CDR2 FQNEAQ come from the germline V gene (reference sequence). J was trimmed by 0 bases and V by 3 bases; bases with no gene match: 6.

This clonotype was picked up a small number of times. CDR3 nucleotide sequence: TGTGCCAGCAGTAACGTGGGAGGATCTGGCTACACCTTC. It specifies CASSNVGGSGYTF. The chain employs TRBV21-1 and TRBJ1-2. TRBV21-1 is shown as a pseudogene. The CDR3 is 13 residues long.

This clonotype was picked up many times. The chain uses TRBV20-1 and TRBJ1-2; 9 nucleotides agree with TRBD1. V shed 2 bases and J 5 bases; nucleotides not matched to a gene: 6. The CDR3 length is 14 residues. The germline gives CDR1 DFQATT, CDR2 SNEGSKA (reference sequence). CDR3: CSARPQGAWYGYTF. The CDR3 DNA reads TGCAGTGCTAGACCACAGGGGGCCTGGTATGGCTACACCTTC.

The rearrangement joins TRBV21-1 to TRBJ2-3; the table's D call, TRBD1, was not checked against the DNA. TRBV21-1 constitutes a pseudogene. This CDR3 contains 16 residues. The CDR3 loop reads CASSPRGVTSTDTQYF. CDR3 DNA: TGTGCCAGCAGCCCCAGAGGGGTAACTAGCACAGATACGCAGTATTTT.

The sample holds many counts of this clonotype. The chain has TRBV6-5 and TRBJ2-7; D is undetermined. The V and J ends lost 6 bases and 5 bases respectively, with 11 bases between them. The CDR3 runs 12 residues. Germline V gene lookup returns CDR1 MNHEY and CDR2 SVGAGI. CDR3 sequence: CASRRSSDEQYF. In DNA, the CDR3 is TGTGCCAGCAGACGATCATCGGACGAGCAGTACTTC.

This clonotype was observed a few times. CDR3 amino acids: CASGRSASGANVLTF. The CDR3 DNA follows: TGTGCCAGCGGCAGGAGCGCCTCTGGGGCCAACGTCCTGACTTTC. The gene calls are TRBV6-5 and TRBJ2-6; D gene ambiguous. Germline assignment: CDR1 MNHEY and CDR2 SVGAGI. V dropped 8 bases and J dropped 0 bases, with 11 bases sitting between them. The CDR3 is 15 amino acids.

The chain links TRBV3-1 to TRBJ2-7; perhaps TRBD1 as D (6 bases). This CDR3 is built from 14 residues. Trimming cost V 2 bases and J 9 bases, with 17 bases left between them. Per germline, CDR1 LGHDT and CDR2 YNNKEL (reference sequence). CDR3 sequence (DNA): TGTGCCAGCAGCCAAACAGGGTCCTACGAGCGGCAGTACTTC. It encodes CASSQTGSYERQYF.

This clonotype was counted only a few times. The chain recombines TRBV12-5 with TRBJ2-1, with a weak D call TRBD2 (6 bases). This CDR3 has 13 amino acids. Germline V gives CDR1 LGHNT, CDR2 FRNRAP. The V end was cut by 1 base, the J end by 10 bases, with 11 bases between. As DNA, the CDR3 is TGTGCTAGTGGTTTGGGTAGCGGTCGGGAGCAGTTCTTC. Its protein is CASGLGSGREQFF.

This clonotype has at least ten counts. The J gene is TRBJ2-3, the V gene TRBV28; D might be TRBD1 or TRBD2, each matching 5 bases. V lost 3 bases, J lost 2 bases, and 9 bases lay in between. Germline V CDR1 and CDR2: MDHEN, SYDVKM. This CDR3 region has 14 residues. The CDR3 DNA reads as TGTGCCAGCAGTTTCACCGGGACCACAGATACGCAGTATTTT. This codes for CASSFTGTTDTQYF.

This clonotype was counted many times. The chain couples TRBV10-1 to TRBJ1-6; 7 bases match TRBD1. The length of the CDR3 is 13 residues. The V gene's germline CDR1 is WNHNN and CDR2 SYGVQD (reference sequence). Trimming at V came to 10 bases and at J to 6 bases, leaving 6 bases not matched to a gene. The CDR3 DNA sequence: TGCGCCACCAGGGACAGCCCTAATTCACCCCTCCACTTT. This translates into CATRDSPNSPLHF.

This clonotype was seen repeatedly, ten times or more. The chain carries TRBV5-1 and TRBJ2-1; tentatively, D is TRBD1 (6 bases). Germline CDR1 SGHRS, CDR2 YFSETQ. This CDR3 has 15 residues. V shed 6 bases and J shed 1 base, with 14 bases lying between them. Here the CDR3 DNA reads TGCGCCAGCACAAGCAGGGGTCAATCCTACAATGAGCAGTTCTTC. Encoded protein: CASTSRGQSYNEQFF.

This clonotype has at least ten counts. V gene TRBV7-2 combines with J gene TRBJ1-4; D unresolved. V lost 4 bases, J lost 5 bases, and 11 bases lay in between. This CDR3 contains 14 residues. Looked up from germline, CDR1 is SGHTA and CDR2 is FQGNSA. CDR3 amino acids: CASSSRTGNEKLFF. The CDR3 bases are TGTGCCAGCAGCTCCCGGACCGGGAATGAAAAACTGTTTTTT.

This clonotype was observed many times. The gene calls are TRBV4-1 and TRBJ2-7; D unresolved. Per germline, CDR1 MGHRA and CDR2 YSYEKL. Between the trimmed V and J ends, which lost 0 bases and 5 bases, there was a span of 14 bases. The CDR3 consists of 15 residues. In nucleotides, the CDR3 is TGCGCCAGCAGCCAAGAGGCCTCGAACCCCGACGAGCAGTACTTC. Residues: CASSQEASNPDEQYF.

The chain links TRBV25-1 to TRBJ2-1; 9 nucleotides line up with TRBD1. V dropped 1 base and J dropped 3; count of bases not matched to a gene: 7. From germline, CDR1 is MGHDK and CDR2 SYGVNS. CDR3 length: 17 residues. The CDR3: CASSESQGAPLYNEQFF. The CDR3 coding sequence is TGTGCCAGCAGTGAATCACAGGGGGCCCCGCTCTACAATGAGCAGTTCTTC.

Regarding this clonotype: A single base separates this from a much larger clone, so it may be a read error. This sequence joins TRBV7-8 and TRBJ2-1; D gene unclear. The CDR3 is 12 residues long. Germline values: CDR1 SGHVS, CDR2 FQNEAQ. The CDR3 DNA sequence: TGTCCCAGCAGCTTTAATGGGTATGAGCAGTTCTTC. Its translation is CPSSFNGYEQFF.

Concerning this clonotype itself: This may be a read error, as it is one base from a much larger clone. The chain joins TRBV6-2 or TRBV6-3 to TRBJ2-7, with 7 bases aligning to TRBD2. The CDR3 loop spans 16 amino acids. Germline CDR1 and CDR2: MNHEY and SVGEGT. CDR3 sequence: CASSDPGGLSSCEQYF. In DNA form, the CDR3 reads TGTGCCAGCAGCGACCCGGGAGGCCTAAGCTCCTGCGAGCAGTACTTC.

J is TRBJ1-2 and V is TRBV25-1; a possible D gene is TRBD1 (5 bases). With 2 bases removed from V and 5 bases from J, the gap between germline ends came to 21 bases. Germline V gene lookup returns CDR1 MGHDK and CDR2 SYGVNS. The CDR3 runs 17 residues. DNA for the CDR3: TGTGCCAGCAGTGAACGGGGGGGGACCGGCCGGGGATATGGCTACACCTTC. It encodes CASSERGGTGRGYGYTF.

The chain couples TRBV7-2 to TRBJ2-1, with TRBD2 matching over 7 bases. Germline CDR1 is SGHTA and CDR2 is FQGNSA. The V segment lost 5 bases and the J segment 6 bases; nucleotides outside the gene matches: 4. This CDR3 comprises 13 residues. As DNA, the CDR3 is TGTGCCAGCAGCCGGGAGGAAGGCAATGAGCAGTTCTTC. This sequence encodes CASSREEGNEQFF. The variable domain in full, completed from reference TRBV7-2 and TRBJ2-1, reads GAGVSQSPSNKVTEKGKDVELRCDPISGHTALYWYRQSLGQGLEFLIYFQGNSAPDKSGLPSDRFSAERTGGSVSTLTIQRTQQEDSAVYLCASSREEGNEQFFGPGTRLTVL.